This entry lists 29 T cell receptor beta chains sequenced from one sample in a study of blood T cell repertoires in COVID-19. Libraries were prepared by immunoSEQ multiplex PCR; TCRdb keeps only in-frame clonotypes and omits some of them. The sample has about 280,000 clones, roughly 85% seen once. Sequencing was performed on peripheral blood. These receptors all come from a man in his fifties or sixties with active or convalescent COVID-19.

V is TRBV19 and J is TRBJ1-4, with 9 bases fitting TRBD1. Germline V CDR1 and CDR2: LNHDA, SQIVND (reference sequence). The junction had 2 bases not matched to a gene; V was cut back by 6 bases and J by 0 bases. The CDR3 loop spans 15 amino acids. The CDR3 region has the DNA TGTGCCAGTAGGACAGGGGGGGCAACTAATGAAAAACTGTTTTTT. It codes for CASRTGGATNEKLFF.

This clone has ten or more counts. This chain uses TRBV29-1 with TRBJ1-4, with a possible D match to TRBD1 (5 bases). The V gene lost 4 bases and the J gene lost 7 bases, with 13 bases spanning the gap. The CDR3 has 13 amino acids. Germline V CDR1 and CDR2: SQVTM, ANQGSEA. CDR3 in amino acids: CSVGGTQGEKLFF. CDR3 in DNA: TGCAGCGTTGGTGGCACCCAGGGTGAAAAACTGTTTTTT.

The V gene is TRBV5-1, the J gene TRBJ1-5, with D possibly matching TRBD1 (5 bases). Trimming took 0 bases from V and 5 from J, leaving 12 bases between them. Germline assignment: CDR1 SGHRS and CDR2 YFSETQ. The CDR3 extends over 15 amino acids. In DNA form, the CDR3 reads TGCGCCAGCAGCTTGGAGGGGTCCCACGATCAGCCCCAGCATTTT. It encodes CASSLEGSHDQPQHF.

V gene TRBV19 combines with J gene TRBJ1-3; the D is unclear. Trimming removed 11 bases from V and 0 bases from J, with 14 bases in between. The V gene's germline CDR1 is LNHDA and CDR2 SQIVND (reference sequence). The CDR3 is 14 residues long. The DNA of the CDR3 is TGTGCCGAGGGCCCGGGGTGCTCTGGAAACACCATATATTTT. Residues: CAEGPGCSGNTIYF.

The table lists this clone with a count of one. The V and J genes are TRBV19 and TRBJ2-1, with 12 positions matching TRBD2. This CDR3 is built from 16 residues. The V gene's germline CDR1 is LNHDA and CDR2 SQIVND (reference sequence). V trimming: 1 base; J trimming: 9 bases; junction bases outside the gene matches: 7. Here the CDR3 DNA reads TGTGCCAGTAGTATAGGACTAGCGGGAGTCTTAAGTGAGCAGTTCTTC. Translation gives CASSIGLAGVLSEQFF.

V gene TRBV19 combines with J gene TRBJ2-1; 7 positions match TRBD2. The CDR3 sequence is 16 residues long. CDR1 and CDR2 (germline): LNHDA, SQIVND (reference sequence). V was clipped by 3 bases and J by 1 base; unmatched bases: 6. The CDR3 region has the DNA TGTGCCAGTAGTATCGGAAGCGGGGCTTCCTACAATGAGCAGTTCTTC. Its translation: CASSIGSGASYNEQFF.

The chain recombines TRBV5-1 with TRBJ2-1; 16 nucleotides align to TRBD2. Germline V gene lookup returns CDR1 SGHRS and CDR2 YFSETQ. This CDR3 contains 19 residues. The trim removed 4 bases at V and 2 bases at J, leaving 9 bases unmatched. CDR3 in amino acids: CASSPGGTSGRAAYNEQFF. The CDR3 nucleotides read TGCGCCAGCAGCCCGGGCGGGACTAGCGGGAGGGCCGCCTACAATGAGCAGTTCTTC.

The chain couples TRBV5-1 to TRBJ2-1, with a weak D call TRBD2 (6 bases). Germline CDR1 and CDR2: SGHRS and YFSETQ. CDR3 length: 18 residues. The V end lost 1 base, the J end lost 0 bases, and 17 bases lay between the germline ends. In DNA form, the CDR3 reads TGCGCCAGCAGCTTGTATCCCCGGGACTTACTCTCCTACAATGAGCAGTTCTTC. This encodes CASSLYPRDLLSYNEQFF.

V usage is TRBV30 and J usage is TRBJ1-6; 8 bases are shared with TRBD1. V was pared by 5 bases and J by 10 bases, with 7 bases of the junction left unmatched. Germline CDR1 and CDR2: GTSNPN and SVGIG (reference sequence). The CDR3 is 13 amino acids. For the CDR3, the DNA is TGTGCCTGGCGACAGGGGAGGAGATCACCCCTCCACTTT. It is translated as CAWRQGRRSPLHF.

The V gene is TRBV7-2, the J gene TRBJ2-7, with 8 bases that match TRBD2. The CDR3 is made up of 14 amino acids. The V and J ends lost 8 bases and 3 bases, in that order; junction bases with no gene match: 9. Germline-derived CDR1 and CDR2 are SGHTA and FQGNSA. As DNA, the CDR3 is TGTGCCAGCCGCGGGGGGAGGGGAAGCTACGAGCAGTACTTC. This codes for CASRGGRGSYEQYF.

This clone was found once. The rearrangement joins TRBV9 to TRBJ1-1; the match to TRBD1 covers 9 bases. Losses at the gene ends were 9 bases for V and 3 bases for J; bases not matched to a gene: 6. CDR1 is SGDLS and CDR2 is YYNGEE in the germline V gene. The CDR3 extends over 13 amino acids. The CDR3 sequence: CAIPGTGYTEAFF. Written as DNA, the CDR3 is TGTGCCATCCCCGGGACAGGGTACACTGAAGCTTTCTTT.

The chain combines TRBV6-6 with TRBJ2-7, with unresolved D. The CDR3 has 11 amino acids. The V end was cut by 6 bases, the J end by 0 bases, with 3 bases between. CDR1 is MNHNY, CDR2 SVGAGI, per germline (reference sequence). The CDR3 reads CASRSSYEQYF. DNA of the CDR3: TGTGCCAGCAGGAGCTCCTACGAGCAGTACTTC.

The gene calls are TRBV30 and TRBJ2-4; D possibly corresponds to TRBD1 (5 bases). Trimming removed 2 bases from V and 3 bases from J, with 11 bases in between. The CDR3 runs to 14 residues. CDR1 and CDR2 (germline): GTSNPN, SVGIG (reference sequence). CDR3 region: CAWSRQGDKNIQYF. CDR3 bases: TGTGCCTGGAGTAGGCAGGGCGACAAAAACATTCAGTACTTC.

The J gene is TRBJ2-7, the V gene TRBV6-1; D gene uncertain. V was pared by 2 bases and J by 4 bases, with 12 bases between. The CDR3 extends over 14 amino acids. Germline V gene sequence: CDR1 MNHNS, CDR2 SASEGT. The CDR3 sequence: CASSERSETYEQYF. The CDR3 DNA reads TGTGCCAGCAGTGAAAGAAGCGAAACATACGAGCAGTACTTC.

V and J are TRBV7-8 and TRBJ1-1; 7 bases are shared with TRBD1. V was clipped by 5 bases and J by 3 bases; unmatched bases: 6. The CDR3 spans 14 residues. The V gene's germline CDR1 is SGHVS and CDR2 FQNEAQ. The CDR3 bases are TGTGCCAGCAGCCTAGGGGGCGCCGACACTGAAGCTTTCTTT. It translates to CASSLGGADTEAFF.

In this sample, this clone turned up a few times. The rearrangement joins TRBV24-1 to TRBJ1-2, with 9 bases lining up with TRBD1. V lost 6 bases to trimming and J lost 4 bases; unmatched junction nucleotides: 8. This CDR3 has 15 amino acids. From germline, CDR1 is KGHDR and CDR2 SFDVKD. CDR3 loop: CATSSWTGAAYGYTF. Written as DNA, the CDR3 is TGTGCCACCAGTTCGTGGACAGGGGCTGCCTATGGCTACACCTTC.

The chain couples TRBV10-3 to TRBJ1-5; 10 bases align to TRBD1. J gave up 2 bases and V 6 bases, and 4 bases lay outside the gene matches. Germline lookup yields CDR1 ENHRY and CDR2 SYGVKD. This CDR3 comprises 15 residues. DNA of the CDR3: TGTGCCATCAGAGACGGGACAGGGGGCAATCAGCCCCAGCATTTT. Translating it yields CAIRDGTGGNQPQHF.

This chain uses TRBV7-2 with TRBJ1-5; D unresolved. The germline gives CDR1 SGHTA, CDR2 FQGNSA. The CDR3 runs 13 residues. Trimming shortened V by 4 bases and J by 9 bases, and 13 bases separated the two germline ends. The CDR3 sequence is CASSSYGPLPQHF. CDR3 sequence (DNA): TGTGCCAGCAGCTCTTATGGCCCTTTGCCCCAGCATTTT.

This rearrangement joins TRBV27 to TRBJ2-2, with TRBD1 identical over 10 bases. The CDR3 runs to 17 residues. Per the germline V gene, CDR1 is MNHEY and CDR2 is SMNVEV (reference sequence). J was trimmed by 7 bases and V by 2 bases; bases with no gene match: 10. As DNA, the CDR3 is TGTGCCAGCAGTTTAGAAGGGACAGGGGCTATCAGCGGGGAGCTGTTTTTT. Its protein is CASSLEGTGAISGELFF.

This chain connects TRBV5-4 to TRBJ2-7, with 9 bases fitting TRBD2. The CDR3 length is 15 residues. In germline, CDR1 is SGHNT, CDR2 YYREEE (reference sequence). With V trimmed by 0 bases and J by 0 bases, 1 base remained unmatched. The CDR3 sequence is CASSLGREGSYEQYF. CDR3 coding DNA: TGTGCCAGCAGCTTGGGGCGGGAGGGCTCCTACGAGCAGTACTTC.

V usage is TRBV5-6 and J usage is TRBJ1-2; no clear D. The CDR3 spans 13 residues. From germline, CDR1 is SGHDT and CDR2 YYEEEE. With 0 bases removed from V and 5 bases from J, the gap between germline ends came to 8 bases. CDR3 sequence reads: CASSLVVPYGYTF. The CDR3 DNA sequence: TGTGCCAGCAGCTTGGTCGTTCCTTATGGCTACACCTTC.

The CDR3 reads CASSPVSHTGHYEQYF. Written as DNA, the CDR3 is TGTGCCAGTAGTCCCGTCAGTCACACGGGTCACTACGAGCAGTACTTC. This chain joins TRBV19 and TRBJ2-7; D gene unclear. This CDR3 has 16 amino acids. V was shortened by 5 bases and J by 3 bases, with 20 bases between the two germline ends. Germline CDR1 reads LNHDA; CDR2 reads SQIVND (reference sequence).

In DNA, the CDR3 is TGTGCCTGGAGTGTAGGGGACAGCCTCAATGGGGGGGAGCTGTTTTTT. Its translation is CAWSVGDSLNGGELFF. The rearrangement uses TRBV30 and TRBJ2-2; TRBD1 matches 7 bases. The CDR3 sequence is 16 residues long. Germline assignment: CDR1 GTSNPN and CDR2 SVGIG (reference sequence). Germline trimming cut 0 bases from V and 8 bases from J; bases unmatched to any gene: 12.

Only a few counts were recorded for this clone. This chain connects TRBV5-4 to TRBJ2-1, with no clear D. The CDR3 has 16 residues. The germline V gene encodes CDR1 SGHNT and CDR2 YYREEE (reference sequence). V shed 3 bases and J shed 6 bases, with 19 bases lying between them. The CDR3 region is CASSSALVSHRNEQFF. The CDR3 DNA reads TGTGCCAGCAGCTCGGCTCTAGTAAGCCATCGCAATGAGCAGTTCTTC.

CDR3 sequence: CASSLSPYNSPLHF. DNA of the CDR3: TGCGCCAGCAGCCTAAGCCCTTATAATTCACCCCTCCACTTT. The chain carries TRBV5-1 and TRBJ1-6, with D unclear. This CDR3 comprises 14 residues. The V end was cut by 4 bases, the J end by 4 bases, with 9 bases between. Germline loops: CDR1 SGHRS, CDR2 YFSETQ.

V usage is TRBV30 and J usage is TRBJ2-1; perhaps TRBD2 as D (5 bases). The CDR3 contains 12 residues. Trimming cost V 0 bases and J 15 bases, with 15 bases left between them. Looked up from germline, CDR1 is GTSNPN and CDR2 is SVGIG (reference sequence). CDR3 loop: CAWSVYGAAGFF. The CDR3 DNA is TGTGCCTGGAGTGTTTATGGAGCGGCGGGGTTCTTC.

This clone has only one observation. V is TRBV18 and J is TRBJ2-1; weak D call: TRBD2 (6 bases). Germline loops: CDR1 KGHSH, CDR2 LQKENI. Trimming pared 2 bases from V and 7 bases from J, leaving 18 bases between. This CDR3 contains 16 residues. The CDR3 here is CASSPAAGIAGNEQFF. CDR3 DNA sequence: TGTGCCAGCTCACCAGCGGCAGGGATCGCGGGGAATGAGCAGTTCTTC. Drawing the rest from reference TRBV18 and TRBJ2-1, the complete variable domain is NAGVMQNPRHLVRRRGQEARLRCSPMKGHSHVYWYRQLPEEGLKFMVYLQKENIIDESGMPKERFSAEFPKEGPSILRIQQVVRGDSAAYFCASSPAAGIAGNEQFFGPGTRLTVL.

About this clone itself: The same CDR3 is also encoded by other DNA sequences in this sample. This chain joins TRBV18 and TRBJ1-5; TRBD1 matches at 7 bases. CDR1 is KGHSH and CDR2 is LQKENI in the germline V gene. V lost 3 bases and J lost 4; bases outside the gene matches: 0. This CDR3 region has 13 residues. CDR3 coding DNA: TGTGCCAGCTCACCGGGACAGAATCAGCCCCAGCATTTT. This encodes CASSPGQNQPQHF. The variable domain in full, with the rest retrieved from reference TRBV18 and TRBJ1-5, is NAGVMQNPRHLVRRRGQEARLRCSPMKGHSHVYWYRQLPEEGLKFMVYLQKENIIDESGMPKERFSAEFPKEGPSILRIQQVVRGDSAAYFCASSPGQNQPQHFGDGTRLSIL.

CDR3 loop: CASSLVGGRGNQPQHF. The CDR3 DNA sequence: TGTGCCAGCAGCTTAGTCGGGGGAAGGGGCAATCAGCCCCAGCATTTT. This chain links TRBV7-2 with TRBJ1-5; TRBD1 might be the D (5 bases). V dropped 1 base and J dropped 2 bases, with 12 bases sitting between them. The CDR3 covers 16 residues. CDR1 and CDR2 (germline): SGHTA, FQGNSA.